Below, 26 T cell receptor beta chains from the same sample are listed, as sequenced in a study of blood T cell repertoires in COVID-19. Profiled with immunoSEQ multiplex PCR; TCRdb holds only in-frame clones, not every one. The sample records roughly 70,000 clones, about 92% being singletons. The material sequenced was peripheral blood. These receptor sequences come from a man aged 45-65 years with COVID-19, enrolled during active disease.

This clone was picked up one time. The V and J genes are TRBV28 and TRBJ1-2; D is perhaps TRBD1 (5 bases). Germline values: CDR1 MDHEN, CDR2 SYDVKM. The CDR3 runs to 13 residues. V lost 7 bases and J 4 bases, leaving 13 bases between the germline ends. CDR3 in amino acids: CASNPGLFYGYTF. CDR3 DNA: TGTGCCAGCAACCCGGGACTGTTCTATGGCTACACCTTC.

The V and J genes are TRBV6-2 or TRBV6-3 and TRBJ2-3, with D unclear. Germline V gene data show CDR1 as MNHEY and CDR2 as SVGEGT. Trimming pared 0 bases from V and 0 bases from J, leaving 7 bases between. The CDR3 covers 15 residues. The CDR3, as DNA: TGTGCCAGCAGTTACTCGATGACAAGCACAGATACGCAGTATTTT. This translates into CASSYSMTSTDTQYF.

The rearrangement joins TRBV18 to TRBJ2-3, with 10 positions matching TRBD2. Trimming cost V 6 bases and J 1 base; bases outside gene matches: 4. The CDR3 is 15 amino acids. Germline lookup yields CDR1 KGHSH and CDR2 LQKENI. CDR3 nucleotide sequence: TGTGCCAGCTCCATAGGACTAGCGGGCACAGATACGCAGTATTTT. This translates into CASSIGLAGTDTQYF.

The chain has TRBV4-3 and TRBJ2-7, with TRBD2 matching over 7 bases. Trimming cost V 1 base and J 4 bases; bases outside gene matches: 4. Germline values: CDR1 LGHNA, CDR2 YSLEER. The CDR3 length is 14 residues. The CDR3 DNA reads TGCGCCAGCAGCCAAGGACTAGCCTCTTACGAGCAGTACTTC. Protein product: CASSQGLASYEQYF.

V usage is TRBV28 and J usage is TRBJ2-1, with 7 bases lining up with TRBD1. Germline values: CDR1 MDHEN, CDR2 SYDVKM. J was trimmed by 10 bases and V by 5 bases; bases with no gene match: 8. This CDR3 spans 13 amino acids. The CDR3: CASSPQGRREQFF. The CDR3 DNA reads as TGTGCCAGCAGTCCACAGGGGCGGCGGGAGCAGTTCTTC. Based on the CDR3 plus reference TRBV28 and TRBJ2-1, the full variable domain is DVKVTQSSRYLVKRTGEKVFLECVQDMDHENMFWYRQDPGLGLRLIYFSYDVKMKEKGDIPEGYSVSREKKERFSLILESASTNQTSMYLCASSPQGRREQFFGPGTRLTVL.

The CDR3 is CASRGTSGRVDTGELFF. The CDR3 DNA sequence: TGTGCCAGCAGGGGGACTAGCGGGAGGGTAGACACCGGGGAGCTGTTTTTT. V usage is TRBV2 and J usage is TRBJ2-2, with TRBD2 matching 16 bases. The CDR3 spans 17 residues. V was pared by 6 bases and J by 3 bases, with 4 bases of the junction left unmatched. Germline CDR1 is SNHLY and CDR2 is FYNNEI.

The V call is TRBV7-2, the J call TRBJ2-7; maybe TRBD2 (6 bases). The V and J ends lost 6 bases and 2 bases respectively, with 17 bases between them. The germline V gene has CDR1 SGHTA and CDR2 FQGNSA. CDR3 length: 15 amino acids. In DNA form, the CDR3 reads TGTGCCAGCAGTCTAACTAGCCAAACAACCTACGAGCAGTACTTC. It yields the protein CASSLTSQTTYEQYF.

The sample holds a few counts of this clone. The chain recombines TRBV7-9 with TRBJ1-1, with D maybe TRBD1 (5 bases). V lost 6 bases to trimming and J lost 0 bases, with 8 bases between them. Germline V CDR1 and CDR2: SEHNR, FQNEAQ (reference sequence). The CDR3 contains 13 residues. CDR3 coding DNA: TGTGCCAGCAGGCCAGGGTTGAACACTGAAGCTTTCTTT. Translation: CASRPGLNTEAFF.

The chain recombines TRBV12-3 or TRBV12-4 with TRBJ2-7; possibly TRBD2 for D (6 bases). The CDR3 is 13 residues long. The V gene lost 4 bases and the J gene lost 2 bases, with 9 bases spanning the gap. CDR3 amino acids: CASSSTSTYEQYF. Here the CDR3 DNA reads TGTGCCAGCAGTTCCACTAGCACCTACGAGCAGTACTTC.

V usage is TRBV3-1 (or the pseudogene TRBV3-2) and J usage is TRBJ2-3; 8 bases align to TRBD2. Germline V gene data show CDR1 as LGHDT and CDR2 as YNNKEL (reference sequence). CDR3 length: 15 residues. V gave up 4 bases and J gave up 0 bases; unmatched junction bases: 3. The CDR3 DNA reads TGTGCCAGCAGCCCACTAGCGGCTAGCACAGATACGCAGTATTTT. It codes for CASSPLAASTDTQYF.

The rearrangement uses TRBV30 and TRBJ2-3; a possible D gene is TRBD2 (5 bases). Germline V gene data show CDR1 as GTSNPN and CDR2 as SVGIG (reference sequence). V dropped 2 bases and J dropped 1 base, with 10 bases sitting between them. The CDR3 consists of 14 residues. The CDR3 sequence is CAWSMGEGTDTQYF. The CDR3 DNA follows: TGTGCCTGGAGTATGGGAGAGGGCACAGATACGCAGTATTTT.

This chain uses TRBV7-2 with TRBJ2-7; the match to TRBD1 covers 10 bases. V lost 5 bases, J lost 6 bases, and 13 bases stayed unmatched. This CDR3 is 16 amino acids long. Germline V gene sequence: CDR1 SGHTA, CDR2 FQGNSA. In nucleotides, the CDR3 is TGTGCCAGCAGCGTAGTATCGGGACAGGGGTTGGCCGAGCAGTACTTC. Protein product: CASSVVSGQGLAEQYF.

This chain joins TRBV5-1 and TRBJ1-4, with D possibly matching TRBD1 (5 bases). The germline CDR1 and CDR2 sequences are SGHRS and YFSETQ. V gave up 0 bases and J gave up 0 bases, with 9 bases separating them. The CDR3 sequence is 16 residues long. The CDR3 coding sequence is TGCGCCAGCAGCTTGGAAGGGGATGCAACTAATGAAAAACTGTTTTTT. The encoded protein is CASSLEGDATNEKLFF.

The table lists this clone with a few counts. This chain uses TRBV5-1 with TRBJ1-1; D gene uncertain. From germline, CDR1 is SGHRS and CDR2 YFSETQ. The CDR3 consists of 15 residues. V was pared by 5 bases and J by 10 bases, with 24 bases between. In nucleotides, the CDR3 is TGCGCCAGCAGTATGGGCGACCGAAGCCGATTCGGAGCTTTCTTT. This translates into CASSMGDRSRFGAFF.

The rearrangement joins TRBV7-9 to TRBJ1-2; 7 bases line up with TRBD1. J lost 2 bases, V lost 2 bases, and 5 bases had no gene match. The CDR3 consists of 15 residues. Germline loops: CDR1 SEHNR, CDR2 FQNEAQ (reference sequence). The DNA of the CDR3 is TGTGCCAGCAGCTTATCTCGGACAGGCAACTATGGCTACACCTTC. The encoded protein is CASSLSRTGNYGYTF.

CDR3 region: CASSQDPGVDTGELFF. CDR3 coding DNA: TGCGCCAGCAGCCAAGATCCGGGAGTGGATACCGGGGAGCTGTTTTTT. The rearrangement uses TRBV4-3 and TRBJ2-2, with a tentative D call TRBD2 (6 bases). The CDR3 covers 16 residues. The germline gives CDR1 LGHNA, CDR2 YSLEER. The V and J ends lost 0 bases and 5 bases respectively, with 13 bases between them.

The chain is built from TRBV30 and TRBJ1-2, with D possibly matching TRBD1 (5 bases). The CDR3 is 14 residues long. Germline-derived CDR1 and CDR2 are GTSNPN and SVGIG (reference sequence). The V end lost 6 bases, the J end lost 2 bases, and 16 bases lay between the germline ends. The CDR3 bases are TGTGCCTGCCCCCCCGTAACAGGAAACTATGGCTACACCTTC. It encodes CACPPVTGNYGYTF. Complete variable domain (other parts from reference TRBV30 and TRBJ1-2): SQTIHQWPATLVQPVGSPLSLECTVEGTSNPNLYWYRQAAGRGLQLLFYSVGIGQISSEVPQNLSASRPQDRQFILSSKKLLLSDSGFYLCACPPVTGNYGYTFGSGTRLTVV.

The chain links TRBV21-1 to TRBJ1-1; the table gives TRBD1 as D, unverified against the DNA. TRBV21-1 is flagged as a pseudogene. The CDR3 consists of 15 residues. The CDR3 DNA sequence: TGTGCCAGCAGCAAATGGGGCAGGGGGCGTACTGAAGCTTTCTTT. Translated: CASSKWGRGRTEAFF.

The rearrangement links TRBV12-5 to TRBJ1-1; 9 bases line up with TRBD1. The ends lost 4 bases at V and 1 base at J; junction bases unmatched: 1. CDR3 length equals 14 residues. Germline assignment: CDR1 LGHNT and CDR2 FRNRAP. CDR3 amino acids: CASGWGQGNTEAFF. CDR3 in DNA: TGTGCTAGTGGTTGGGGACAGGGGAACACTGAAGCTTTCTTT.

The CDR3 DNA sequence: TGTGCCAGCAGCTTAGTAGCGGGGGCTGGCACAGATACGCAGTATTTT. It yields the protein CASSLVAGAGTDTQYF. The chain combines TRBV7-8 with TRBJ2-3, with 9 nucleotides matching TRBD2. This CDR3 is built from 16 residues. CDR1 is SGHVS, CDR2 FQNEAQ, per germline. V was pared by 1 base and J by 1 base, with 3 bases of the junction left unmatched.

This chain joins TRBV6-2 or TRBV6-3 and TRBJ2-2, with 10 bases identical to TRBD2. Germline V gene lookup returns CDR1 MNHEY and CDR2 SVGEGT. This CDR3 is 18 amino acids long. J was trimmed by 2 bases and V by 2 bases; bases with no gene match: 8. CDR3 DNA sequence: TGTGCCAGCAGTTACCCTTCCCTAGCGGGAGAAAACACCGGGGAGCTGTTTTTT. It codes for CASSYPSLAGENTGELFF.

The CDR3 protein is CATSDSGGQGDYEQYF. For the CDR3, the DNA is TGTGCCACCAGTGATTCGGGCGGACAGGGGGACTACGAGCAGTACTTC. This chain uses TRBV24-1 with TRBJ2-7; 10 nucleotides align to TRBD1. The CDR3 spans 16 residues. Germline lookup yields CDR1 KGHDR and CDR2 SFDVKD. J lost 3 bases, V lost 2 bases, and 6 bases had no gene match.

This clone was seen once. This sequence joins TRBV10-3 and TRBJ2-7; D perhaps matches TRBD1 (5 bases). Per germline, CDR1 ENHRY and CDR2 SYGVKD. The V gene lost 2 bases and the J gene lost 3 bases, with 17 bases spanning the gap. The CDR3 loop spans 16 amino acids. The DNA of the CDR3 is TGTGCCATCAGTGAGCCGGGCCAGGGTATGGTCTACGAGCAGTACTTC. As protein: CAISEPGQGMVYEQYF.

The chain has TRBV11-3 and TRBJ2-2; a weak D match, TRBD2 (5 bases). Germline CDR1 reads SGHNT; CDR2 reads YENEEA. V was clipped by 3 bases and J by 2 bases, with 10 bases between them. The CDR3 runs to 15 residues. CDR3 sequence: CASSFGGGNTGELFF. The DNA of the CDR3 is TGTGCCAGCAGCTTCGGAGGCGGAAACACCGGGGAGCTGTTTTTT.

The genes are TRBV6-5 and TRBJ2-1; TRBD2 aligns across 9 bases. The ends lost 6 bases at V and 9 bases at J; junction bases unmatched: 9. Germline CDR1 MNHEY, CDR2 SVGAGI. CDR3 length equals 14 residues. The CDR3 DNA sequence: TGTGCCAGCAGCTCTCCGGGACTAGCCTCTGAGCAGTTCTTC. Protein sequence: CASSSPGLASEQFF.

The chain links TRBV30 to TRBJ2-3; D may be TRBD2 (6 bases). The germline gives CDR1 GTSNPN, CDR2 SVGIG (reference sequence). Trimming left V 2 bases short and J 6 bases short, with 15 bases between. This CDR3 spans 14 amino acids. The CDR3 sequence: CAWSISGRADTQYF. In DNA, the CDR3 is TGTGCCTGGAGTATAAGCGGGCGGGCCGATACGCAGTATTTT.